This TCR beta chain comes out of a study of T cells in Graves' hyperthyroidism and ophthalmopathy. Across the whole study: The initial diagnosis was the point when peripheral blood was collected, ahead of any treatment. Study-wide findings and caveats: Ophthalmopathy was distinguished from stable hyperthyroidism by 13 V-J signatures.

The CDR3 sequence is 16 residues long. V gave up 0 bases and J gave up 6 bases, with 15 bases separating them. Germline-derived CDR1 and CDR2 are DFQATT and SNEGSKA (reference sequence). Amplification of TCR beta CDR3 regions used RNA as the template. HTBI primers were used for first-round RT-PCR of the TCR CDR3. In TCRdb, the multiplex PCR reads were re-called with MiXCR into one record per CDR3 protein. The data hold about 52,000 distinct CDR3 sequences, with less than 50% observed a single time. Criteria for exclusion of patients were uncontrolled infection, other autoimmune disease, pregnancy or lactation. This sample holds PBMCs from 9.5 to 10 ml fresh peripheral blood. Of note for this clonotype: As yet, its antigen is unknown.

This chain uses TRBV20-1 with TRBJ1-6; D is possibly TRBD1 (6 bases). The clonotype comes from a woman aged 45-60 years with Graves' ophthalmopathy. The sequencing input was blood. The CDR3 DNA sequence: TGCAGTGCTAGAGATGCCCTGACAGGACTTAATTCACCCCTCCACTTT. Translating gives CSARDALTGLNSPLHF.